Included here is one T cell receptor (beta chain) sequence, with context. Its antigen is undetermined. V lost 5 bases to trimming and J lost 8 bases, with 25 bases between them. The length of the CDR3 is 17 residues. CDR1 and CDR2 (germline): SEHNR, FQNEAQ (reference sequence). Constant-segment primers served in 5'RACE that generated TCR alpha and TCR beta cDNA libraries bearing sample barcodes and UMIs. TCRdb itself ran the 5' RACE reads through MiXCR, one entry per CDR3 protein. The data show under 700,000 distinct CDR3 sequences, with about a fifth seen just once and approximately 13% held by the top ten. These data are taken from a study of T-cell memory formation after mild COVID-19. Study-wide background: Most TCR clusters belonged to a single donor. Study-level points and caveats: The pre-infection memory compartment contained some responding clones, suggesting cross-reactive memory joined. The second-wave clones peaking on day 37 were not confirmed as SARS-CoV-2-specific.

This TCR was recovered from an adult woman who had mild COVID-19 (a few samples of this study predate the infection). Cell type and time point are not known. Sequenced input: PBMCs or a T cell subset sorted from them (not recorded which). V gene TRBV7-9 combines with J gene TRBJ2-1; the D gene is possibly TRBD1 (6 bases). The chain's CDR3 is CASSDTGPAMNWDEQFF. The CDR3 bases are TGTGCCAGCAGCGATACAGGGCCGGCCATGAATTGGGATGAGCAGTTCTTC. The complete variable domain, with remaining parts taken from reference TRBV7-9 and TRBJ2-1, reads DTGVSQNPRHKITKRGQNVTFRCDPISEHNRLYWYRQTLGQGPEFLTYFQNEAQLEKSRLLSDRFSAERPKGSFSTLEIQRTEQGDSAMYLCASSDTGPAMNWDEQFFGPGTRLTVL.